This entry features one TCR beta chain sequence. Study processing details: Estimates of nucleated cell counts were drawn from the amplification of reference gene primers. Assay: immunoSEQ multiplex PCR; the TCRdb copy retains only in-frame clones and omits some. V, J and clone size derive from that table, while D and trimming were established from the DNA sequence. The repertoire includes about 210,000 clones, roughly 80% of them detected once, and around 7.7% sits in the top ten. This record belongs to a study of blood T cell repertoires in COVID-19. Study-level information: The cDNA or gDNA used as material had been derived from T cells, B-cell-depleted T cells, or PBMCs.

V shed 4 bases, J shed 5 bases, and the junction held 5 bases outside the gene matches. The CDR3 has 15 residues. Looked up from germline, CDR1 is KGHDR and CDR2 is SFDVKD. The rearrangement links TRBV24-1 to TRBJ1-2; 11 bases are a match to TRBD1. The sample comprised peripheral blood. The receptor comes from a woman between 65 and 79 years old with acute or convalescent COVID-19. The CDR3 DNA is TGTGCCACCAGTGACCCCGGGACAGGGGGGTATGGCTACACCTTC. This encodes CATSDPGTGGYGYTF.